This TCR beta chain was identified during a study of tumor and adjacent non-tumor tissue in lung cancer. Overall study context: Histology: around twelve adenocarcinoma, 2 squamous cell carcinoma, 1 small cell lung cancer. Study results and caveats: Normal lung showed higher cumulative top 100 clone frequency than tumor.

Three rounds of nested PCR, following a modified ARM-PCR protocol, produced the TCRbeta library. One entry per CDR3 protein, called by TCRdb with MiXCR from the multiplex PCR reads. The table includes about 70,000 distinct CDR3 sequences, about 80% detected once. A word on this clonotype: Its antigen is as yet unknown. The conserved closing phenylalanine or tryptophan is absent in this CDR3, likely reflecting a read error.

No cell sorting was done before RNA was extracted from the tissue. CDR3 length: 11 amino acids. In germline, CDR1 is SGHNT, CDR2 YYREEE (reference sequence). The sequencing input was lung tumor tissue. V and J are TRBV5-4 and TRBJ1-2, with unresolved D. This TCR was recovered from a man in his 60s with non-small cell lung cancer. The chain's CDR3 is CASSLRGGYTI. The CDR3 DNA is TGTGCCAGTAGCTTGCGAGGTGGCTACACCATC.